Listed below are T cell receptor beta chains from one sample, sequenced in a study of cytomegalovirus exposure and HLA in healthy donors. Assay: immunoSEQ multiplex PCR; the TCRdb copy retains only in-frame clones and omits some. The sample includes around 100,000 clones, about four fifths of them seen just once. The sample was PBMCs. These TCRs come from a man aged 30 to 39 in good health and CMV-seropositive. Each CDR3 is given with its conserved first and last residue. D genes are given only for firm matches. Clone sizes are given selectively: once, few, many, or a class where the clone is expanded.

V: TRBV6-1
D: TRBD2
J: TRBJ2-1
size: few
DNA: TGTGCCACCAAGCGGGGGGGCGTGGTAGATGAGCAGTTCTTC
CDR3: CATKRGGVVDEQFF

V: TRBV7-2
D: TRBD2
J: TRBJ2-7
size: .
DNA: TGTGCCAGCAGCGCCATGGGAGGGGCTACCTACGAGCCCTACTTC
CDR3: CASSAMGGATYEPYF

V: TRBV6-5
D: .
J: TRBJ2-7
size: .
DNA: TGTGCCAGCAGCGACAGGACCTACGAGCAGTACTTC
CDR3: CASSDRTYEQYF

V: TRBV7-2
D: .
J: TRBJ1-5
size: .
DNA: TGTGCCAGCAGCCCACAGGGAGTCCCCAATCAGCCCCAGCATTTT
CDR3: CASSPQGVPNQPQHF

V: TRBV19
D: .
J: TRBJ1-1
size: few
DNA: TGTGCCAGTAGCCAACAGATGAACACTGAAGCTTTCTTT
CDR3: CASSQQMNTEAFF

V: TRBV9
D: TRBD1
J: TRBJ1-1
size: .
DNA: TGTGCCAGCAGCCCGGGACAGTCCATGAACACTGAAGCTTTCTTT
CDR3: CASSPGQSMNTEAFF

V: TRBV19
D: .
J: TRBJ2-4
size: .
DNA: TGTGCCAGTAGTATTGGCGGCAGGGCAAACATTCAGTACTTC
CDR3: CASSIGGRANIQYF

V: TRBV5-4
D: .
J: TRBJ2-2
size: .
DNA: TGTGCCAGCAGGACTGTCTCGAACACCGGGGAGCTGTTTTTT
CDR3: CASRTVSNTGELFF

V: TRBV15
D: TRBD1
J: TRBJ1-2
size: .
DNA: TGTGCCACCAGCAGAGACAACGGCCCAGGGGGCTATGGCTACACCTTC
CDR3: CATSRDNGPGGYGYTF

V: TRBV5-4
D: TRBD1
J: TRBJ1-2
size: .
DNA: TGTGCCAGCAGCTTCTCCAACAGGGGTCGGGAAGGCTACACCTTC
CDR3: CASSFSNRGREGYTF

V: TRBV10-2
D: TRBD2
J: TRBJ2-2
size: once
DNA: TGCGCCAGCAGTGAGTCGCTAGCGGGGGCGGCCGGGGAGCTGTTTTTT
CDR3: CASSESLAGAAGELFF

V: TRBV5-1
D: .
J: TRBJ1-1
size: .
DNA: TGCGCCAGCAGCTTGGATATGAACACTGAAGCTTTCTTT
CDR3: CASSLDMNTEAFF

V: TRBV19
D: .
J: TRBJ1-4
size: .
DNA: TGTGCCAGTACCCTGGAGCCAGGGGTCGGTGAAAAACTGTTTTTT
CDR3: CASTLEPGVGEKLFF

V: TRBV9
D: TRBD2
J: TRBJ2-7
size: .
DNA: TGTGCCAGCAGCGTCGAGACGGGAGGGGTCTACGAGCAGTACTTC
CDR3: CASSVETGGVYEQYF

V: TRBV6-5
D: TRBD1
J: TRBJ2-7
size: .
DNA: TGTGCCAGCATGGACAGGGGAAACTACGAGCAGTACTTC
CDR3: CASMDRGNYEQYF

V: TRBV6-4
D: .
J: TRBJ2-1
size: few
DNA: TGTGCCAGCAGTGACTCGGGGCACAATGAGCAGTTCTTC
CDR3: CASSDSGHNEQFF

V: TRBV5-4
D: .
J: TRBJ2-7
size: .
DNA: TGTGCCAGCCAGGCGCAGGTTTCTACCTACGAGCAGTACTTC
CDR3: CASQAQVSTYEQYF

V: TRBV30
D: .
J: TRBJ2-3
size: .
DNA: TGTGCCTGGAGTGTGCGGAACGCAGATACGCAGTATTTT
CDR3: CAWSVRNADTQYF

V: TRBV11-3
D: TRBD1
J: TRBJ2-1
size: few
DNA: TGTGCCAGCAGCATCGACAGGGTACATGAGCAGTTCTTC
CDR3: CASSIDRVHEQFF

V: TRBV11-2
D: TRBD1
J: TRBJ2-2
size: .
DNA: TGTGCCAGCAGCTATTCTACCGGGACAGTTAACACCGGGGAGCTGTTTTTT
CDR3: CASSYSTGTVNTGELFF

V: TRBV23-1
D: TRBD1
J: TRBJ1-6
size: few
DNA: TGCGCCAGCAGTCAATCCTCCCTGACAGGGGGCAAGCGTTGTTCACCCCTCCACTTT
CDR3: CASSQSSLTGGKRCSPLHF

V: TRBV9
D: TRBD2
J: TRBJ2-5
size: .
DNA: TGTGCCAGCAGCGAGACTAGCGCGGGCCACCGAGAGACCCAGTACTTC
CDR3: CASSETSAGHRETQYF

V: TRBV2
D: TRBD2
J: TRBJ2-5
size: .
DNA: TGTGCCAGCAGTGAGACTAGCGGTACGGAGACCCAGTACTTC
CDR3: CASSETSGTETQYF

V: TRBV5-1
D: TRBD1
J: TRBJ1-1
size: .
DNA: TGCGCCAGCAGCTTGGGGGACAGGGACACTGAAGCTTTCTTT
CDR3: CASSLGDRDTEAFF

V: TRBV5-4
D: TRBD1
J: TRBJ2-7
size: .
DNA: TGTGCCAGCCAGAGGGACAGGGGTTACTACGAGCAGTACTTC
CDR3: CASQRDRGYYEQYF

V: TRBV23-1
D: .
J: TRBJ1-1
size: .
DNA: TGCGCCAGCAGGGGGAGGGAGGAGACTGAAGCTTTCTTT
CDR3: CASRGREETEAFF

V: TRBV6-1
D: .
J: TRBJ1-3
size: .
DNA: TGTGCCAGCAGTTTCGGAGGGGCTGGAAACACCATATATTTT
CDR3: CASSFGGAGNTIYF

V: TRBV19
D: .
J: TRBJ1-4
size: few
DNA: TGTGCCAGTAGTCACGGCGGGTCGGATGAAAAACTGTTTTTT
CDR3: CASSHGGSDEKLFF

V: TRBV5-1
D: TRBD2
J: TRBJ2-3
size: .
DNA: TGCGCCAGCAGCTTGGAGGGGCGGGGGGGTAGTGATACGCAGTATTTT
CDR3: CASSLEGRGGSDTQYF

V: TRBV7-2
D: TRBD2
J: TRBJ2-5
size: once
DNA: TGTGCCAGCAGCTTTATGGCGGGGGGTTACCAAGAGACCCAGTACTTC
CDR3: CASSFMAGGYQETQYF

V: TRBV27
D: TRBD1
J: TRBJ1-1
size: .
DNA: TGTGCCAGCAGTTTTCGGGACAGGGCATTGACTGAAGCTTTCTTT
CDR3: CASSFRDRALTEAFF

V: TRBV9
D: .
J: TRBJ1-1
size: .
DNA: TGTGCCAGCAGCGTAGGACCAGGGACTGAAGCTTTCTTT
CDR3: CASSVGPGTEAFF

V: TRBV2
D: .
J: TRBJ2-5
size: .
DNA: TGTGCCAGCAGTGAAACGGCGGTGGCTCAAGAGACCCAGTACTTC
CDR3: CASSETAVAQETQYF

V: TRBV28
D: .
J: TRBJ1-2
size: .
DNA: TGTGCCAGCAGTTTAGGGACACAATATGGCTACACCTTC
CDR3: CASSLGTQYGYTF

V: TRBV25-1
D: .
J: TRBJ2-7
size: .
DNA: TGTGCCAGCAGTTCCGGAGGGGCGGAGGAGCAGTACTTC
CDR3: CASSSGGAEEQYF

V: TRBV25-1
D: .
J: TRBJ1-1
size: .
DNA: TGTGCCAGCAGTGAATATGCAGGGAGGACTGAAGCTTTCTTT
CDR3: CASSEYAGRTEAFF

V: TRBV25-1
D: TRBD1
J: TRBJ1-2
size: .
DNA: TGTGCCAGCAGTGAATACCCAGACAGGGGGCGGGATGGCTACACCTTC
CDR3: CASSEYPDRGRDGYTF

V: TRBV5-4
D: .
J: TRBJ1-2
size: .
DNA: TGTGCCAGCAGCTTGGACAGGGATGGCTACACCTTC
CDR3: CASSLDRDGYTF

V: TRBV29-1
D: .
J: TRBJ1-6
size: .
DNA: TGCAGCGTGACCCCGGGGGGCGCAGGTTCACCCCTCCACTTT
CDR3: CSVTPGGAGSPLHF

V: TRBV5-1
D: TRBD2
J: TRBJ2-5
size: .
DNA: TGCGCCAGCAGCTTGGCCGGGGGGGAAGAGACCCAGTACTTC
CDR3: CASSLAGGEETQYF

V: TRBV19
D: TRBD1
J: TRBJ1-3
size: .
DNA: TGTGCCAGTAGTTCCAGGGGGCTTCGCTCTGGAAACACCATATATTTT
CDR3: CASSSRGLRSGNTIYF

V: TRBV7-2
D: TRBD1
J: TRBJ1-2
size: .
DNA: TGTGCCAGCAGCTTAGGGCACGGGACAGTCCGAGGCTACACCTTC
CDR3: CASSLGHGTVRGYTF

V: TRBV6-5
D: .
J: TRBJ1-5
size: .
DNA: TGTGCCAGCAGTTACTCGGGGGCCCTCAATCAGCCCCAGCATTTT
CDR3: CASSYSGALNQPQHF

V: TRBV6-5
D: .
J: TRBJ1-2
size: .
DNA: TGTGCCAGCAGTTACCGCCAGGGAGGTCACTATGGCTACACCTTC
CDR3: CASSYRQGGHYGYTF

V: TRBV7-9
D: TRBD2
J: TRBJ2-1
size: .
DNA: TGTGCCAGCAGCTTAACCGCTAGCGGGGGGGCCCCCTATGAGCAGTTCTTC
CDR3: CASSLTASGGAPYEQFF

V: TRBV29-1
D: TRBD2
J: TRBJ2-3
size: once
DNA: TGCAGCGTTGAAGATACGGGGGGGATGGCAGATACGCAGTATTTT
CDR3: CSVEDTGGMADTQYF

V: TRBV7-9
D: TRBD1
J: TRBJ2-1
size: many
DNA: TGTGCCAGCAGGTTCCAAGACAGGGCAGGGAATGAGCAGTTCTTC
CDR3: CASRFQDRAGNEQFF

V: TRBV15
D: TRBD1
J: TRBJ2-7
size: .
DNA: TGTGCCACCAGCAGAGAGGGGACAGGGTTTTCCTACGAGCAGTACTTC
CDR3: CATSREGTGFSYEQYF

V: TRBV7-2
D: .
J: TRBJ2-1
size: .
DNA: TGTGCCAGCAGCTCCTTCGGTGAGCAGTTCTTC
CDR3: CASSSFGEQFF

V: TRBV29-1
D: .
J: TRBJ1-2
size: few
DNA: TGCAGCGTTATGACGGACTACTATGGCTACCCCTTC
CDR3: CSVMTDYYGYPF

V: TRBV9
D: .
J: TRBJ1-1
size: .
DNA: TGTGCCAGCAGCGTCACAGGGCAGGTCACTGAAGCTTTCTTT
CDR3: CASSVTGQVTEAFF

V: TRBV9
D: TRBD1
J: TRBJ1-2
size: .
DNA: TGTGCCAGCAGCGCCAAGGGACAGCTCTATGGCTACACCTTC
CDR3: CASSAKGQLYGYTF

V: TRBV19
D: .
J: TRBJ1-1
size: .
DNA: TGTGCCAGTAGTGCTCAGGACAGAAGAAGCACTGAAGCTTTCTTT
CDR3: CASSAQDRRSTEAFF

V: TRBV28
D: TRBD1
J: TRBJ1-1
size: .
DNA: TGTGCCAGCAGCCGGGGACAGACTAACACTGAAGCTTTCTTT
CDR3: CASSRGQTNTEAFF

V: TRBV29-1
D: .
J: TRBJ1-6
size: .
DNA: TGCAGCGTTGCTAGGTCAGATAATTCACCCCTCCACTTT
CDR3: CSVARSDNSPLHF

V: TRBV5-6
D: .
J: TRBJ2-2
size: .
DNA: TGTGCCAGCAGCTTTTCCGGGACAGGGGAGCTGTTTTTT
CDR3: CASSFSGTGELFF

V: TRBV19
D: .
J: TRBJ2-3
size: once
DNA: TGTGCCAGTAGTATGGATAGCCCAGATACGCAGTATTTT
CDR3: CASSMDSPDTQYF

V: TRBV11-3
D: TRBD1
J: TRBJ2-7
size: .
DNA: TGTGCCAGCAGCTTCCGGGACAGCGATTCCTACGAGCAGTACTTC
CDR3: CASSFRDSDSYEQYF

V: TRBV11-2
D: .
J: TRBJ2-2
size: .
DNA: TGTGCCAGCAGCCGACGGGGGGCCGAAACCGGGGAGCTGTTTTTT
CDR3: CASSRRGAETGELFF